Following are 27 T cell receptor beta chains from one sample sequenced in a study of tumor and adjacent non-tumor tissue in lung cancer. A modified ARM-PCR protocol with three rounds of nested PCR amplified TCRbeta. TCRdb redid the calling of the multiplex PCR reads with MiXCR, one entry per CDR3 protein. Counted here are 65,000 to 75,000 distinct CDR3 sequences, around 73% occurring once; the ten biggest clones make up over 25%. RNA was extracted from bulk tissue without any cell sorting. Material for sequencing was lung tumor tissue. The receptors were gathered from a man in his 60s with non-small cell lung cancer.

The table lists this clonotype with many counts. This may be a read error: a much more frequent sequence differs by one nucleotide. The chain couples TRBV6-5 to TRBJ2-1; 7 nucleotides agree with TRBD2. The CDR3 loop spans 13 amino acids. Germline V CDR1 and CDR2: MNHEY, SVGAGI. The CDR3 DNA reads TGTGCCAGCAGTTGGGCGGGAGTCAATGAGCGGTTCTTC. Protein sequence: CASSWAGVNERFF.

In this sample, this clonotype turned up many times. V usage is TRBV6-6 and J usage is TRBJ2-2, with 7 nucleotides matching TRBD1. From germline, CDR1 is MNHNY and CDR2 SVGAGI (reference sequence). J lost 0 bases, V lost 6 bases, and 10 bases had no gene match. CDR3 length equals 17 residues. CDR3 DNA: TGTGCCAGCAGACCTACCCCCGGGACAGCGAACACCGGGGAGCTGTTTTTT. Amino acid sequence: CASRPTPGTANTGELFF.

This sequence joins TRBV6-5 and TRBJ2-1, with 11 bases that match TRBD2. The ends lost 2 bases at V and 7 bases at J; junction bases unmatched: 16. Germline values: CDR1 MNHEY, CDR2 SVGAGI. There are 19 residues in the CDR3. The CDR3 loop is CASSYISSPALAGENEQFF. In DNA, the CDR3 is TGTGCCAGCAGTTACATTAGCAGCCCGGCACTAGCGGGAGAAAATGAGCAGTTCTTC.

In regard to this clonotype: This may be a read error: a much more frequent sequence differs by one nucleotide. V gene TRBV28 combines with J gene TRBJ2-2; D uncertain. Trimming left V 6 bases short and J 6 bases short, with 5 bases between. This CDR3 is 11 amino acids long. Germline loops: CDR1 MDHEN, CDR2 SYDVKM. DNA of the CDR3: TGTGCCAGCAGGTCCTCCGGGGAGCTGTTTTTT. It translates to CASRSSGELFF.

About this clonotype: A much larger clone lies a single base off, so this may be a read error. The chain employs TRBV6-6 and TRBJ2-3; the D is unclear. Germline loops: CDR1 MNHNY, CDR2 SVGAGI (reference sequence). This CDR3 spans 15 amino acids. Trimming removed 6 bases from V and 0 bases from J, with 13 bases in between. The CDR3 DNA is TGTGCCAGCAGGGATACAGATTCTAGCACAGATACGCAGTATTTT. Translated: CASRDTDSSTDTQYF.

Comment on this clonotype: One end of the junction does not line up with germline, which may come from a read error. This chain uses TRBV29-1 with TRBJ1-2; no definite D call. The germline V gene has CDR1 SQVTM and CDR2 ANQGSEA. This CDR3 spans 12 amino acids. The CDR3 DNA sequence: TGCAACGTTGCGGGCGGCGACTATGGCTACGCCTTC. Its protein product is CNVAGGDYGYAF.

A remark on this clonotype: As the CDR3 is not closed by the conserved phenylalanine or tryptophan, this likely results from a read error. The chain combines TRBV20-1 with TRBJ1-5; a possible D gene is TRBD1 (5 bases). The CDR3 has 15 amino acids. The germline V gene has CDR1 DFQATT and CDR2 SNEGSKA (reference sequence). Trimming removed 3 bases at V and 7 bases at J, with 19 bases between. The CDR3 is CSARGMGRLNQPQHY. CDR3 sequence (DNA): TGCAGTGCTAGGGGCATGGGGCGGTTAAACCAGCCCCAGCATTAT.

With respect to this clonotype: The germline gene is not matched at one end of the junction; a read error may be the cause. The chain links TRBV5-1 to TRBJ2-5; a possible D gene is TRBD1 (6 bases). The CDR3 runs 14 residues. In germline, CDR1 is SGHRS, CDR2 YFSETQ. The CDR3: CASSDGSGEETHYF. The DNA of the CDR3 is TGCGCCAGCAGTGACGGCTCAGGGGAAGAGACCCACTACTTC.

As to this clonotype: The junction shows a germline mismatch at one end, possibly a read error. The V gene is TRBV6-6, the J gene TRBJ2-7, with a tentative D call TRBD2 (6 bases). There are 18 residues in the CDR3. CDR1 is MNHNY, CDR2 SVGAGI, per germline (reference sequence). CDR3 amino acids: CASSYWGIRGGLSYEQYF. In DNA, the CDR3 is TGTGCCAGCAGTTATTGGGGGATAAGGGGAGGTCTCTCTTACGAGCAATACTTC.

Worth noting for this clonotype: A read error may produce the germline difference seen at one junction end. The CDR3 here is CIVVFWTSGSSYHEQFF. CDR3 bases: TGCATCGTTGTATTTTGGACTAGCGGGAGCTCCTACCATGAGCAGTTCTTC. J is TRBJ2-1 and V is TRBV29-1; 13 bases match TRBD2. The CDR3 loop spans 17 amino acids. Germline V lookup: CDR1 SQVTM, CDR2 ANQGSEA.

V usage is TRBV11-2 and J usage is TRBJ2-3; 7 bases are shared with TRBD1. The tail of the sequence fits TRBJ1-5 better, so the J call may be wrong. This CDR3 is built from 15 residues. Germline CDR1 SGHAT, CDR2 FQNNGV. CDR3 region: CASSYLDRSTATQHF. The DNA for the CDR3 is TGTGCCAGCAGCTACCTGGACAGGAGCACAGCTACGCAGCATTTT.

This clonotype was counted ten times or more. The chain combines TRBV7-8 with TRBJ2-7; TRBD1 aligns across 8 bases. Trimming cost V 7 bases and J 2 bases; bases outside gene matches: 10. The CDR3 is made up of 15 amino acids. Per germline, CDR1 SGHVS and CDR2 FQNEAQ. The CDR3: CASMDDRGRTYEQYF. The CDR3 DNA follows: TGTGCCAGCATGGATGACAGGGGAAGGACCTACGAGCAGTACTTC.

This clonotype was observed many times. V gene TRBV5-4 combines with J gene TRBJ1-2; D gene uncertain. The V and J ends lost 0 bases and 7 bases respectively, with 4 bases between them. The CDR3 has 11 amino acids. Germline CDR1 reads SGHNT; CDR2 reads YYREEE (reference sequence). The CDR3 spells CASSLGGGYTF. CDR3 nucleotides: TGTGCCAGCAGCTTGGGGGGTGGCTACACCTTC.

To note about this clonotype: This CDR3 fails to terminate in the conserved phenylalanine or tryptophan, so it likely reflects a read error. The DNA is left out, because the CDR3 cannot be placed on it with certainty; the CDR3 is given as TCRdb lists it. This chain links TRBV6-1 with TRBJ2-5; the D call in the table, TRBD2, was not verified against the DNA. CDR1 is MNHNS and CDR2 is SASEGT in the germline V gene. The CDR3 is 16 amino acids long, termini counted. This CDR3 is CASSEVAGVRVETQCI.

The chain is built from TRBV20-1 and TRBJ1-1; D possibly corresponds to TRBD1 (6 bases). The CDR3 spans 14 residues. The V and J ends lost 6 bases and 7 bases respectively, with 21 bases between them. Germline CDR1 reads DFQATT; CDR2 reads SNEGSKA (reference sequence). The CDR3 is CSASGNREGIEAFF. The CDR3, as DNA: TGCAGTGCCAGTGGGAACAGGGAAGGCATTGAAGCTTTCTTT.

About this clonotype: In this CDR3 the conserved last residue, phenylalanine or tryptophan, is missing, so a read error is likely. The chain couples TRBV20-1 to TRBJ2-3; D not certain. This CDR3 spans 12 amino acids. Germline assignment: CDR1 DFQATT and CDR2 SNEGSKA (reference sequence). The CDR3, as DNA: TGCACTGCTAGAGAAATGGGGGATACGCAGTATCTT. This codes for CTAREMGDTQYL.

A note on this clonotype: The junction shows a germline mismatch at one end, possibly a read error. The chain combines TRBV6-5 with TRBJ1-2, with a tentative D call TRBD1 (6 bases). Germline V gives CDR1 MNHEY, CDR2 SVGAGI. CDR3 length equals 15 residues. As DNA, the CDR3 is TGTGCCAGCAGTTACGGTTCAGGGGCTAACTATGGCTGCACTTTC. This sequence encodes CASSYGSGANYGCTF.

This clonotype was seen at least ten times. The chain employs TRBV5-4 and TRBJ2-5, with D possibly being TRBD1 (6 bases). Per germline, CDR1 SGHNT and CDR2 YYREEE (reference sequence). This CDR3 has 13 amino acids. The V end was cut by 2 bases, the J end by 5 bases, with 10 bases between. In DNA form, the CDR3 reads TGTGCCAGCAGCTTACAGGGATTGGAGACCCAGTACTTC. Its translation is CASSLQGLETQYF. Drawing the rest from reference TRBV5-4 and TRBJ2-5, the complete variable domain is ETGVTQSPTHLIKTRGQQVTLRCSSQSGHNTVSWYQQALGQGPQFIFQYYREEENGRGNFPPRFSGLQFPNYSSELNVNALELDDSALYLCASSLQGLETQYFGPGTRLLVL.

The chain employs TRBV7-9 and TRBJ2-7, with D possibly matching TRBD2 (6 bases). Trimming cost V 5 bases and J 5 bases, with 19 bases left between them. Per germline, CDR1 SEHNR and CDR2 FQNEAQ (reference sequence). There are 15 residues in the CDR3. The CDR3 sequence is CASSPRGSQCNEQYF. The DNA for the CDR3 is TGTGCCAGCAGCCCACGGGGGAGTCAGTGCAACGAGCAGTACTTC.

The CDR3 DNA reads as TGTGCCACCCTGCTAGCGGGACATTTCGGTGAGCAGTTCTTC. It translates to CATLLAGHFGEQFF. V gene TRBV10-3 combines with J gene TRBJ2-1; 9 nucleotides align to TRBD2. Unmatched junction bases numbered 13, after V lost 10 bases and J lost 9 bases. The CDR3 loop spans 14 amino acids. Germline CDR1 is ENHRY and CDR2 is SYGVKD.

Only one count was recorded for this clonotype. The CDR3 DNA sequence: TGCAGTGCAAGGACTAGCGGGAATCAAGAGACCCAGTACTTC. Its protein is CSARTSGNQETQYF. The V and J genes are TRBV20-1 and TRBJ2-5, with 12 nucleotides matching TRBD2. Unmatched junction bases numbered 4, after V lost 6 bases and J lost 2 bases. This CDR3 is 14 amino acids long. From germline, CDR1 is DFQATT and CDR2 SNEGSKA (reference sequence).

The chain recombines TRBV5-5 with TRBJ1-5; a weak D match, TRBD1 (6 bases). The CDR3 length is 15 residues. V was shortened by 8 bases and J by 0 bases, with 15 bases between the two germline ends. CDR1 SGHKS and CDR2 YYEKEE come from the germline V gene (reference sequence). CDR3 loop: CARIGGAYSNQPQHF. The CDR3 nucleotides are TGTGCCAGAATCGGGGGGGCCTATAGCAATCAGCCCCAGCATTTT.

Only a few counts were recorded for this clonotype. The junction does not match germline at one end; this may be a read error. The CDR3 region is CSAREHGSYQENQYF. DNA of the CDR3: TGTAGTGCTAGAGAGCATGGGTCCTACCAAGAGAACCAGTACTTC. The rearrangement uses TRBV20-1 and TRBJ2-5; no firm D call. Germline V gives CDR1 DFQATT, CDR2 SNEGSKA (reference sequence). The CDR3 covers 15 residues.

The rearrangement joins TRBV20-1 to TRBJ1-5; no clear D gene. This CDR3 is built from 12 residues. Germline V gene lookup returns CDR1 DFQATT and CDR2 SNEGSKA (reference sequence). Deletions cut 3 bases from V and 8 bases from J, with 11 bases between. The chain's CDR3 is CSASSRTKPQHF. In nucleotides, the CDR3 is TGCAGTGCTAGCAGCCGAACTAAGCCCCAGCATTTT.

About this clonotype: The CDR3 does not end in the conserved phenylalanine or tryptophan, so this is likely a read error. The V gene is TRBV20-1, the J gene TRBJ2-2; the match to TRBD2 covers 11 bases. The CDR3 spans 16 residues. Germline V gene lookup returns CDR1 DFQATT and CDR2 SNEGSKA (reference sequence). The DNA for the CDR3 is TGCAGTGCTTCTTTAGCGGGAGGGCCGGAGACCGAGGAGCTGTTTTTA. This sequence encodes CSASLAGGPETEELFL.

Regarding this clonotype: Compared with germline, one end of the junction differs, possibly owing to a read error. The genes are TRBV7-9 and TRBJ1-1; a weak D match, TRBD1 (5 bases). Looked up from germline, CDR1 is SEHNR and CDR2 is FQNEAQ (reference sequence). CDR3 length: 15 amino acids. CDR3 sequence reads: CAGSPRTFGDTEAFF. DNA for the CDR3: TGTGCCGGCAGCCCACGGACATTTGGCGACACTGAAGCTTTCTTT.

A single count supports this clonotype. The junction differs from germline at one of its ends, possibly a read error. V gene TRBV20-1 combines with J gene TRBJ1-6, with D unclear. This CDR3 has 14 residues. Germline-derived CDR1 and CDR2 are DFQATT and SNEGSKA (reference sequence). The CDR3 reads CSDSIGSYNSPLHF. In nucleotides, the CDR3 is TGCAGTGATAGTATTGGGTCCTATAATTCACCACTCCACTTT.